Shown below are 2 T cell receptor beta chains from a single sample sequenced in a study of blood T cells in healthy people across ages. Together with a sample-barcoded 5' primer, a J-beta primer mix was included in a second PCR lasting about 6 to 12 cycles. TCRdb reanalysed the 5' RACE reads using MiXCR and keeps one entry per CDR3 protein. Of about 800,000 distinct CDR3 sequences in the sample, approximately 25% were seen once. The sample was also reused in another study, on T cells of mothers and their children.

Sample: blood. The receptors here all came from a boy aged 10-17 years in good health.

The J gene is TRBJ2-1, the V gene TRBV5-6, with D tentatively TRBD2 (5 bases). The CDR3 has 13 residues. The V end was cut by 4 bases, the J end by 6 bases, with 11 bases between. CDR1 SGHDT and CDR2 YYEEEE come from the germline V gene. CDR3 region: CASSPPRANEQFF. CDR3 coding DNA: TGTGCCAGCAGCCCCCCGCGGGCCAATGAGCAGTTCTTC.

V is TRBV3-1 and J is TRBJ2-7; D remains ambiguous. The CDR3 is made up of 14 amino acids. The V gene lost 4 bases and the J gene lost 2 bases, with 12 bases spanning the gap. Germline V lookup: CDR1 LGHDT, CDR2 YNNKEL (reference sequence). CDR3: CASSPSLVAYEQYF. The CDR3 coding sequence is TGTGCCAGCAGCCCATCTCTCGTAGCCTACGAGCAGTACTTC.